Following are 15 T cell receptor beta chains from one sample sequenced in a study of T-cell memory formation after mild COVID-19. TCRdb reprocessed the 5' RACE reads via MiXCR and lists one record per CDR3 protein. The sample has approximately 98,000 distinct CDR3 sequences, 15% to 20% seen once; the top ten hold roughly 6%. Sequencing used PBMCs or a T cell subset sorted from them (not recorded which). These receptors all come from a man aged 18 to 30 who had mild COVID-19 (a few samples of this study predate the infection). Cell type and time point are not known.

This clonotype was counted only a few times. The chain recombines TRBV10-3 with TRBJ2-3; 9 bases fit TRBD1. The CDR3 consists of 14 residues. Germline V gives CDR1 ENHRY, CDR2 SYGVKD. With V trimmed by 6 bases and J by 5 bases, 6 bases remained unmatched. The CDR3 coding sequence is TGTGCCATCAGAGAGGACAGGGGCAGAGATACGCAGTATTTT. It translates to CAIREDRGRDTQYF.

A few counts support this clonotype. The chain recombines TRBV7-2 with TRBJ2-4, with D tentatively TRBD2 (6 bases). Per the germline V gene, CDR1 is SGHTA and CDR2 is FQGNSA. The CDR3 contains 20 residues. Trimming removed 6 bases at V and 0 bases at J, with 27 bases between. The CDR3 is CASSEVGGELITSAKNIQYF. The CDR3 coding sequence is TGTGCCAGCAGTGAAGTGGGCGGGGAACTCATAACTTCAGCCAAAAACATTCAGTACTTC.

This clonotype was seen a few times. CDR3 amino acids: CASSLPDTGELFF. The CDR3 region has the DNA TGCGCCAGCAGCTTGCCCGACACCGGGGAGCTGTTTTTT. The chain carries TRBV5-1 and TRBJ2-2; D is uncertain. The CDR3 length is 13 residues. Germline V gene sequence: CDR1 SGHRS, CDR2 YFSETQ. V was trimmed by 1 base and J by 3 bases, leaving 4 bases between them.

In its sample, this clonotype was seen a few times. This sequence joins TRBV12-3 or TRBV12-4 and TRBJ2-1; D assignment may be TRBD1 or TRBD2 (5 bases each). The length of the CDR3 is 13 residues. Trimming cost V 2 bases and J 9 bases, with 11 bases left between them. DNA of the CDR3: TGTGCCAGCAGTTTAACGGGGACGGGTGAGCAGTTCTTC. Amino acid sequence: CASSLTGTGEQFF.

The V call is TRBV6-6, the J call TRBJ2-3; 7 bases line up with TRBD2. Germline assignment: CDR1 MNHNY and CDR2 SVGAGI (reference sequence). The CDR3 covers 12 residues. J was trimmed by 11 bases and V by 5 bases; bases with no gene match: 7. CDR3 protein: CASSPSGDGQYF. Written as DNA, the CDR3 is TGTGCCAGCAGTCCGAGCGGGGATGGGCAGTATTTT.

The chain links TRBV12-5 to TRBJ1-4; D is ambiguous. V was shortened by 6 bases and J by 0 bases, with 14 bases between the two germline ends. The CDR3 contains 16 residues. CDR1 and CDR2 from the germline V gene are LGHNT and FRNRAP. In nucleotides, the CDR3 is TGTGCTAGTGGGGCAAGGTTGGATGCAACTAATGAAAAACTGTTTTTT. Encoded protein: CASGARLDATNEKLFF.

The chain recombines TRBV7-2 with TRBJ1-5; D is unresolved. The V gene's germline CDR1 is SGHTA and CDR2 FQGNSA. The CDR3 spans 15 residues. V lost 5 bases to trimming and J lost 0 bases, with 11 bases between them. The CDR3 DNA reads TGTGCCAGCAGCCCGGGGATTTCTAGCAATCAGCCCCAGCATTTT. As protein: CASSPGISSNQPQHF.

The rearrangement links TRBV20-1 to TRBJ2-1; 7 bases align to TRBD2. There are 19 residues in the CDR3. The germline V gene encodes CDR1 DFQATT and CDR2 SNEGSKA (reference sequence). V gave up 0 bases and J gave up 2 bases; unmatched junction bases: 16. The CDR3 here is CSARDLRRGLSTTYNEQFF. CDR3 in DNA: TGCAGTGCTAGAGATCTTCGGAGGGGACTATCGACCACCTACAATGAGCAGTTCTTC.

This clonotype came up a few times. The chain combines TRBV6-6 with TRBJ2-7; either TRBD1 or TRBD2 may supply D (5 bases each). Germline CDR1 MNHNY, CDR2 SVGAGI (reference sequence). This CDR3 is 15 amino acids long. V was pared by 5 bases and J by 0 bases, with 14 bases between. The CDR3 DNA reads TGTGCCAGCAGTCAGAGGGACGGACCCTCCTACGAGCAGTACTTC. This translates into CASSQRDGPSYEQYF.

This chain connects TRBV11-2 to TRBJ1-2; the D is unclear. This CDR3 contains 13 residues. V lost 0 bases to trimming and J lost 8 bases, with 10 bases between them. Germline CDR1 SGHAT, CDR2 FQNNGV. CDR3 nucleotide sequence: TGTGCCAGCAGCTTAGATCACCCCGCCGGCTACACCTTC. This encodes CASSLDHPAGYTF.

This clonotype was counted only a few times. This sequence joins TRBV6-5 and TRBJ1-2; D not resolved. CDR1 and CDR2 from the germline V gene are MNHEY and SVGAGI. Trimming took off 5 bases at V and 4 bases at J, with 14 bases between the two ends. This CDR3 is built from 14 residues. As DNA, the CDR3 is TGTGCCAGCAGTACCCCTTCGGCCCCCTATGGCTACACCTTC. Translation: CASSTPSAPYGYTF.

The J gene is TRBJ2-5, the V gene TRBV12-3 or TRBV12-4; 9 bases fit TRBD2. This CDR3 region has 15 residues. Trimming cost V 6 bases and J 3 bases; bases outside gene matches: 8. The CDR3 DNA sequence: TGTGCCAGCAGGAAAGCGGGGGGAACTAAAGAGACCCAGTACTTC. Residues: CASRKAGGTKETQYF.

CDR3 coding DNA: TGTGCCAGCAGCCGATCGCGAGGAGGTGGCACCGGGGAGCTGTTTTTT. It is translated as CASSRSRGGGTGELFF. The rearrangement uses TRBV3-1 and TRBJ2-2, with D maybe TRBD2 (5 bases). The CDR3 extends over 16 amino acids. The germline CDR1 and CDR2 sequences are LGHDT and YNNKEL (reference sequence). With 4 bases removed from V and 4 bases from J, the gap between germline ends came to 16 bases. The whole variable domain, filled in from reference TRBV3-1 and TRBJ2-2, reads DTAVSQTPKYLVTQMGNDKSIKCEQNLGHDTMYWYKQDSKKFLKIMFSYNNKELIINETVPNRFSPKSPDKAHLNLHINSLELGDSAVYFCASSRSRGGGTGELFFGEGSRLTVL.

V usage is TRBV15 and J usage is TRBJ2-5; D ambiguous. Trimming removed 0 bases from V and 5 bases from J, with 4 bases in between. Germline V gene data show CDR1 as LNHNV and CDR2 as YYDKDF (reference sequence). This CDR3 region has 12 residues. The CDR3 is CATSRDAETQYF. The CDR3 DNA is TGTGCCACCAGCAGAGATGCGGAGACCCAGTACTTC.

This clonotype was counted between two and nine times. J is TRBJ1-4 and V is TRBV15; 8 bases map to TRBD1. CDR1 and CDR2 (germline): LNHNV, YYDKDF (reference sequence). The length of the CDR3 is 14 residues. J gave up 6 bases and V 5 bases, and 5 bases lay outside the gene matches. CDR3 in amino acids: CATSSRQGHEKLFF. The CDR3 coding sequence is TGTGCCACCAGCTCTCGACAGGGGCATGAAAAACTGTTTTTT.